The next 14 T cell receptor beta chains were all read from a single sample in a study of T cell changes during pregnancy in multiple sclerosis. Using immunoSEQ multiplex PCR, the repertoire was profiled, and TCRdb retains in-frame clones only, with some absent. Of some 60,000 clones in the sample, approximately 93% are singletons; the top ten hold about 1.8%. The input for sequencing was peripheral blood, taken after pregnancy. The origin of the receptors is a female donor with multiple sclerosis, enrolled in a pregnancy study.

The chain recombines TRBV7-3 with TRBJ1-1; the D gene is possibly TRBD1 (6 bases). CDR3 size: 13 residues. Per germline, CDR1 SGHTA and CDR2 FQGTGA. With 1 base removed from V and 8 bases from J, the gap between germline ends came to 11 bases. The CDR3 sequence: CASSLMLGTEAFF. The CDR3, as DNA: TGTGCCAGCAGCTTAATGTTAGGGACAGAAGCTTTCTTT.

This rearrangement joins TRBV5-4 to TRBJ2-7; 15 bases are shared with TRBD2. The trim removed 0 bases at V and 5 bases at J, leaving 9 bases unmatched. Germline CDR1 and CDR2: SGHNT and YYREEE (reference sequence). This CDR3 region has 18 residues. CDR3 in amino acids: CASSLAPGLAGGNNEQYF. CDR3 DNA: TGTGCCAGCAGCTTGGCTCCGGGACTAGCGGGAGGTAATAACGAGCAGTACTTC.

The chain joins TRBV28 to TRBJ1-2, with 11 positions matching TRBD1. The CDR3 contains 12 residues. V gave up 7 bases and J gave up 8 bases; unmatched junction bases: 3. Germline values: CDR1 MDHEN, CDR2 SYDVKM. CDR3 sequence: CASMRTGGGYTF. For the CDR3, the DNA is TGTGCCAGCATGAGGACAGGGGGCGGCTACACCTTC.

This chain links TRBV6-5 with TRBJ1-4; a possible D gene is TRBD1 (6 bases). Trimming pared 4 bases from V and 4 bases from J, leaving 16 bases between. Germline loops: CDR1 MNHEY, CDR2 SVGAGI. The CDR3 contains 16 residues. The CDR3 region has the DNA TGTGCCAGCAGTTCCACCCAGGGGAAGGGTAATGAAAAACTGTTTTTT. Protein sequence: CASSSTQGKGNEKLFF.

The chain carries TRBV7-3 and TRBJ1-4; D is uncertain. Per germline, CDR1 SGHTA and CDR2 FQGTGA. The V and J ends lost 2 bases and 4 bases respectively, with 5 bases between them. The CDR3 contains 13 residues. The CDR3, as DNA: TGTGCCAGCAGCTTAGGAGTTAATGAAAAACTGTTTTTT. Amino acid sequence: CASSLGVNEKLFF.

The V call is TRBV7-3, the J call TRBJ2-1; 12 bases fit TRBD2. J lost 9 bases, V lost 8 bases, and 11 bases had no gene match. The CDR3 is 15 amino acids. Germline V gene sequence: CDR1 SGHTA, CDR2 FQGTGA. CDR3 protein: CASGLAGGRAGEQFF. CDR3 nucleotides: TGTGCCAGCGGCCTAGCGGGAGGGAGGGCGGGTGAGCAGTTCTTC.

The chain uses TRBV29-1 and TRBJ2-7; no firm D call. The germline V gene has CDR1 SQVTM and CDR2 ANQGSEA. The CDR3 is made up of 12 amino acids. V shed 4 bases and J shed 0 bases, with 7 bases lying between them. CDR3 nucleotide sequence: TGCAGCGTTGCTTTTAGCTCCTACGAGCAGTACTTC. It encodes CSVAFSSYEQYF.

This chain links TRBV28 with TRBJ2-7; D possibly corresponds to TRBD1 (5 bases). The germline gives CDR1 MDHEN, CDR2 SYDVKM. CDR3 length equals 21 residues. V was cut by 5 bases and J by 4 bases, with 36 bases left in between. Here the CDR3 reads CASSLPDMRTSKSGHGYEQYF. In DNA form, the CDR3 reads TGTGCCAGCAGTCTTCCAGATATGAGGACGAGTAAAAGTGGACACGGGTACGAGCAGTACTTC.

J is TRBJ2-7 and V is TRBV7-9; 11 nucleotides align to TRBD2. With V trimmed by 4 bases and J by 5 bases, 13 bases remained unmatched. Germline lookup yields CDR1 SEHNR and CDR2 FQNEAQ (reference sequence). This CDR3 region has 17 residues. The CDR3 sequence: CASSSYSGRAKRDEQYF. CDR3 nucleotide sequence: TGTGCCAGCAGCTCGTATAGCGGGAGGGCCAAGCGAGACGAGCAGTACTTC. The variable domain in full, completed from reference TRBV7-9 and TRBJ2-7, reads DTGVSQNPRHKITKRGQNVTFRCDPISEHNRLYWYRQTLGQGPEFLTYFQNEAQLEKSRLLSDRFSAERPKGSFSTLEIQRTEQGDSAMYLCASSSYSGRAKRDEQYFGPGTRLTVT.

The chain carries TRBV10-3 and TRBJ1-1; TRBD1 might be the D (5 bases). Trimming shortened V by 5 bases and J by 0 bases, and 10 bases separated the two germline ends. The CDR3 has 14 residues. CDR1 and CDR2 (germline): ENHRY, SYGVKD. CDR3 protein: CAISYDRMNTEAFF. DNA of the CDR3: TGTGCCATCAGTTACGACAGAATGAACACTGAAGCTTTCTTT.

This chain joins TRBV2 and TRBJ2-5, with 8 positions matching TRBD2. With 5 bases clipped from V and 4 bases from J, the junction kept 6 bases outside the gene matches. CDR3 length: 14 residues. The germline V gene encodes CDR1 SNHLY and CDR2 FYNNEI. This chain's CDR3 is CASSPSGSGETQYF. For the CDR3, the DNA is TGTGCCAGCAGTCCCAGCGGGAGCGGAGAGACCCAGTACTTC. Full variable domain (rest looked up from reference TRBV2 and TRBJ2-5): EPEVTQTPSHQVTQMGQEVILRCVPISNHLYFYWYRQILGQKVEFLVSFYNNEISEKSEIFDDQFSVERPDGSNFTLKIRSTKLEDSAMYFCASSPSGSGETQYFGPGTRLLVL.

This chain uses TRBV6-6 with TRBJ2-7, with 9 bases matching TRBD2. CDR1 is MNHNY and CDR2 is SVGAGI in the germline V gene (reference sequence). V shed 9 bases, J shed 4 bases, and the junction held 10 bases outside the gene matches. The CDR3 runs to 14 residues. The CDR3 bases are TGTGCCAGTAAACCGACTAGCGGAAGTTACGAGCAGTACTTC. Translation gives CASKPTSGSYEQYF.

The chain uses TRBV2 and TRBJ2-7; D is uncertain. Per germline, CDR1 SNHLY and CDR2 FYNNEI. Trimming left V 1 base short and J 1 base short, with 5 bases between. The CDR3 sequence is 13 residues long. CDR3: CASSEGQSYEQYF. The CDR3, as DNA: TGTGCCAGCAGTGAAGGACAATCCTACGAGCAGTACTTC. Supplemented by reference TRBV2 and TRBJ2-7, the full variable domain reads EPEVTQTPSHQVTQMGQEVILRCVPISNHLYFYWYRQILGQKVEFLVSFYNNEISEKSEIFDDQFSVERPDGSNFTLKIRSTKLEDSAMYFCASSEGQSYEQYFGPGTRLTVT.

CDR3 coding DNA: TGCGCCAGCAGCCAAGATCTAGCGGGAGAGGCAGATACGCAGTATTTT. Protein product: CASSQDLAGEADTQYF. The rearrangement joins TRBV4-3 to TRBJ2-3; TRBD2 matches 10 bases. Trimming took 0 bases from V and 4 from J; bases not matched to a gene: 4. Germline V gene data show CDR1 as LGHNA and CDR2 as YSLEER. The CDR3 totals 16 residues.